Detailed here is one T cell receptor beta chain. A few counts support this clonotype. Its antigen specificity is not known. The germline gene is not matched at one end of the junction; a read error may be the cause. Counted from cysteine to phenylalanine, this CDR3 has 13 amino acids. The DNA shown is the 39-base CDR3, in frame from base 1. Reading the germline V gene (reference sequence) gives CDR1 LNHNV and CDR2 YYDKDF. These data belong to a study of T cells in Graves' hyperthyroidism and ophthalmopathy (dated by TCRdb to between 2017 and 2020). In terms of the full investigation: Peripheral blood samples were taken at the time of initial diagnosis, prior to any treatment. TCR Vbeta CDR3 sequencing of 130 to 150 peripheral blood samples (43 ophthalmopathy, some 75 hyperthyroidism and around 17 progressor patients) is reported in the paper. In addition, the study compared T-cell repertoires in thyroid tissue and in blood from six Graves' hyperthyroidism patients. Prospective prediction of ophthalmopathy was tested in an independent validation cohort consisting of 18 hyperthyroidism patients and some 15 patients who later progressed to ophthalmopathy. After sampling, hyperthyroidism patients received methimazole starting at 30 mg daily, and ophthalmopathy patients received high-dose intravenous methylprednisolone. The 100 discovery patients were divided at random into training and test sets in a 7:3 ratio. To identify distinguishing TCR V-J signatures, a discovery cohort of 90 to 100 patients was used, comprising some 43 with Graves' ophthalmopathy and 57 with stable Graves' hyperthyroidism. Study-wide conclusions, independent of this receptor: Sample size was not statistically predetermined, and blinding of investigators to group allocation was not performed. Ophthalmopathy was separated from stable hyperthyroidism by a 13 V-J signature model, with about 88% sensitivity and approximately 81% specificity obtained in cross-validation and 80%/75% obtained in testing. In validation, the model predicted progression to ophthalmopathy a median of about 6.5 months before onset, with over 60% sensitivity and more than 72% specificity. Most expanded thyroid clonotypes (frequency above 0.001) were also detected in blood, a finding suggesting that blood repertoires may reflect thyroid immune responses.

A patient counted as having stable Graves' hyperthyroidism if no progression to ophthalmopathy occurred over 18 months of follow-up. The hyperthyroidism patients were between 18 and 65 years old and newly diagnosed, with a disease duration of less than 2 months. The study excluded patients with uncontrolled infections, other autoimmune diseases, pregnancy or lactation. Diagnoses were based on clinical symptoms, serum thyroxine and TRAb, thyroid ultrasound and orbital computed tomography. Ficoll-Paque density gradient centrifugation was used to isolate PBMCs from around 10 ml of fresh peripheral blood. Trizol reagent was used to extract total RNA, and RNA quality was then checked on an Agilent 2100 Bioanalyzer. Amplification of TCR beta CDR3 regions was carried out from RNA transcripts. For the first round of RT-PCR on the TCR CDR3, the HTBI primer set was used together with the Qiagen OneStep RT-PCR kit. Libraries were constructed in a second round of multiplex PCR, after which size selection and purification were performed. Sequencing of the libraries was done on an Illumina HiSeq2000 using paired-end 100 bp reads. Processing in the source paper ran as follows. SOAPnuke was used to process the raw data, throwing out any read that contained adapters or uncalled bases, had a mean Phred below 15, or lacked an exact constant-primer or identifier match. High-quality paired reads were merged with COPE v1.2.5, and unique nucleotide sequences were defined as clonotypes. Clonotypes were aligned to IMGT TRBV, TRBD and TRBJ reference segments using MiTCR v1.1. The analysis included only V-J combinations with a frequency above 0.0001, which together covered roughly 99% of the repertoires. The TCS score was defined as the ratio of F50 (clonal expansion) to E x V (chaos), calculated using BLOSUM62-based TCRdist between CDR3 peptides within each V-J. Welch's t-statistics and random forest reduced 500 to 550 V-J features to around 14, which were used in a naive Bayes classifier (R e1071). The Morisita-Horn index was used to measure how similar the thyroid and blood repertoires were. The public reads were reprocessed in TCRdb via fastp at Q25 and MiXCR, keeping in-frame beta chains. Here each entry gathers all rows of one CDR3 protein and keeps the most common genes and DNA. TCRdb's processing, not the study's, gives the V and J calls here. The sample records approximately 870,000 distinct CDR3 sequences, around 39% of which are singletons. The ten largest clones take up 8% to 9% of the sample.

Recombination connected TRBV15 to TRBJ2-5; no D gene can be assigned with confidence. The sequenced material came from blood. The receptor comes from a man younger than 30 with Graves' hyperthyroidism. The DNA is TGTGCCAGCAGCTCTGTTTTCTCGGAGACCCAGTACTTC. The resulting protein is CASSSVFSETQYF. Reference TRBV15 and TRBJ2-5 genes cover what lies past the CDR3, so the full variable domain is DAMVIQNPRYQVTQFGKPVTLSCSQTLNHNVMYWYQQKSSQAPKLLFHYYDKDFNNEADTPDNFQSRRPNTSFCFLDIRSPGLGDTAMYLCASSSVFSETQYFGPGTRLLVL.